These 8 T cell receptor beta chains were all obtained from the same sample, sequenced in a study of blood T cell repertoires in COVID-19. The assay was immunoSEQ multiplex PCR, and TCRdb's table has in-frame clones only and misses some. The repertoire includes more than 150,000 clones, around 85% of them detected once, and roughly 8.2% sits in the top ten. The source material was peripheral blood. These receptor sequences come from a man aged 60 to 69 with acute or convalescent COVID-19.

This clone was seen just once. V usage is TRBV30 and J usage is TRBJ1-2; TRBD1 is a possible D gene (5 bases). Trimming stripped 0 bases from V and 6 bases from J, with 11 bases between. Germline assignment: CDR1 GTSNPN and CDR2 SVGIG (reference sequence). This CDR3 contains 13 residues. The CDR3 bases are TGTGCCTGGAGTGTACAGGACGGAAATGGCTACACCTTC. Its protein product is CAWSVQDGNGYTF.

The gene calls are TRBV5-6 and TRBJ2-1; perhaps TRBD1 as D (5 bases). The CDR3 runs to 16 residues. Trimming pared 4 bases from V and 3 bases from J, leaving 17 bases between. Germline CDR1 and CDR2: SGHDT and YYEEEE. The CDR3 DNA reads TGTGCCAGCAGCGGAGATCAGGGTAGGGTCTACAATGAGCAGTTCTTC. Amino acids: CASSGDQGRVYNEQFF. Using reference TRBV5-6 and TRBJ2-1 for the parts outside the CDR3, the full variable domain is DAGVTQSPTHLIKTRGQQVTLRCSPKSGHDTVSWYQQALGQGPQFIFQYYEEEERQRGNFPDRFSGHQFPNYSSELNVNALLLGDSALYLCASSGDQGRVYNEQFFGPGTRLTVL.

The chain recombines TRBV2 with TRBJ1-1; no reliable D call. The CDR3 is 13 residues long. CDR1 SNHLY and CDR2 FYNNEI come from the germline V gene. V shed 3 bases and J shed 3 bases, with 8 bases lying between them. CDR3 coding DNA: TGTGCCAGCAGTGATCCCGGGTACACTGAAGCTTTCTTT. Translated: CASSDPGYTEAFF.

The CDR3 reads CASSLAGSGLTDTQYF. The CDR3 nucleotides are TGCGCCAGCAGCTTGGCCGGTTCAGGGCTCACAGATACGCAGTATTTT. The V and J genes are TRBV5-1 and TRBJ2-3, with D tentatively TRBD1 (5 bases). The CDR3 has 16 amino acids. The V gene's germline CDR1 is SGHRS and CDR2 YFSETQ. V was trimmed by 0 bases and J by 2 bases, leaving 13 bases between them.

This clone showed up many times. J is TRBJ2-1 and V is TRBV14, with 13 bases matching TRBD2. V lost 5 bases to trimming and J lost 7 bases; unmatched junction nucleotides: 8. This CDR3 comprises 16 residues. The germline V gene has CDR1 SGHDN and CDR2 FVKESK. This CDR3 is CASSSRLAGGLNEQFF. The CDR3 DNA is TGTGCCAGCAGCAGCCGACTAGCGGGAGGTCTGAATGAGCAGTTCTTC.

The DNA of the CDR3 is TGTGCCAGCAGCTTGGTAGGTCTAGCGGGCGTCAATGAGCAGTTCTTC. It translates to CASSLVGLAGVNEQFF. V is TRBV7-8 and J is TRBJ2-1; TRBD2 matches 8 bases. Germline CDR1 is SGHVS and CDR2 is FQNEAQ. V gave up 3 bases and J gave up 6 bases; unmatched junction bases: 10. The CDR3 contains 16 residues.

DNA for the CDR3: TGTGCCAGCAGCCCAGCCCATGCGAGGGAAGAGACCCAGTACTTC. Residues: CASSPAHAREETQYF. V usage is TRBV4-2 and J usage is TRBJ2-5, with D possibly being TRBD2 (5 bases). From germline, CDR1 is LGHNA and CDR2 YNFKEQ. Trimming took 4 bases from V and 3 from J, leaving 15 bases between them. This CDR3 is 15 amino acids long.

The CDR3 protein is CASSLRSTGLNTEAFF. The CDR3 DNA follows: TGTGCCAGCAGTTTAAGATCGACAGGGCTGAACACTGAAGCTTTCTTT. The rearrangement joins TRBV27 to TRBJ1-1; 7 nucleotides agree with TRBD1. J gave up 0 bases and V 2 bases, and 6 bases lay outside the gene matches. Germline CDR1 MNHEY, CDR2 SMNVEV (reference sequence). CDR3 size: 16 residues.